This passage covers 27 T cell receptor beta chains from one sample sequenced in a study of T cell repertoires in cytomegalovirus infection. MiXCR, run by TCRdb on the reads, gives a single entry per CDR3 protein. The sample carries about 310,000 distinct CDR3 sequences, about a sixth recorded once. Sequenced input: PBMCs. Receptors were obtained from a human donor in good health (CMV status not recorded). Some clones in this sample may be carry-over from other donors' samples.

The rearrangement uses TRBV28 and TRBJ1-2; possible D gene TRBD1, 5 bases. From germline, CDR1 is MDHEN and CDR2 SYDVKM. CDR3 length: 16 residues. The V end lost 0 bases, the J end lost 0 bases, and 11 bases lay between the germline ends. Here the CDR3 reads CASSLWAGYTNYGYTF. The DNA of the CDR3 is TGTGCCAGCAGTTTATGGGCAGGGTACACTAACTATGGCTACACCTTC.

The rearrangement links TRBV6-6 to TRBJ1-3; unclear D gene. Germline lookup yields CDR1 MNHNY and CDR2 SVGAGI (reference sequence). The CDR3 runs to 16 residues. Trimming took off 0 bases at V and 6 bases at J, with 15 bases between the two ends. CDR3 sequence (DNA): TGTGCCAGCAGTTACTCGCATTCATCCATGGAAAACACCATATATTTT. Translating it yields CASSYSHSSMENTIYF.

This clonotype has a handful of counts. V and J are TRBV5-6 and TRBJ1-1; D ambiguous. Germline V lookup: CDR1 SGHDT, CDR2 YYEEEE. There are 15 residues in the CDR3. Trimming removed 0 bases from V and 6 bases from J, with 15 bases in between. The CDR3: CASSLVPPLGAEAFF. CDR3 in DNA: TGTGCCAGCAGCTTGGTTCCCCCCCTTGGGGCTGAAGCTTTCTTT. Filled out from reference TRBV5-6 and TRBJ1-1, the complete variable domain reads DAGVTQSPTHLIKTRGQQVTLRCSPKSGHDTVSWYQQALGQGPQFIFQYYEEEERQRGNFPDRFSGHQFPNYSSELNVNALLLGDSALYLCASSLVPPLGAEAFFGQGTRLTVV.

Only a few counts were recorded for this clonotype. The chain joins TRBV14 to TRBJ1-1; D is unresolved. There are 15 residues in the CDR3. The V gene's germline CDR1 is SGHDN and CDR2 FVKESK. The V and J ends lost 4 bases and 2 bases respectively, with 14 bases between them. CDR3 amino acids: CASSPLRDLNTEAFF. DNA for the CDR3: TGTGCCAGCAGCCCCCTCAGAGATCTCAACACTGAAGCTTTCTTT.

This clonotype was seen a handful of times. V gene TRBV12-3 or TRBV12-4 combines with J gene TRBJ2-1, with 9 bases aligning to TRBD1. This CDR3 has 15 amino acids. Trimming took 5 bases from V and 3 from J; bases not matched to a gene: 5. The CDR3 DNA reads TGTGCCAGCAGTCCACAGGGGGCCGGCTACAATGAGCAGTTCTTC. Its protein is CASSPQGAGYNEQFF.

Here the CDR3 DNA reads TGTGCCACCCAAGGGAGCTCTGGAAACACCATATATTTT. It codes for CATQGSSGNTIYF. The rearrangement uses TRBV7-9 and TRBJ1-3; D is uncertain. The CDR3 is 13 amino acids. Germline values: CDR1 SEHNR, CDR2 FQNEAQ (reference sequence). The ends were cut back, 10 bases at V and 0 bases at J, with 10 bases in the middle.

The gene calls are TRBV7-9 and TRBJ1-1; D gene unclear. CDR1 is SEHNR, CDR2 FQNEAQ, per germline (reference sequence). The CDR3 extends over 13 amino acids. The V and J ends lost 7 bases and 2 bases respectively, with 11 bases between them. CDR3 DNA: TGTGCCAGCACCCCTTCGGTCAACACTGAAGCTTTCTTT. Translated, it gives CASTPSVNTEAFF. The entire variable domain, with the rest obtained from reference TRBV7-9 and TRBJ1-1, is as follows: DTGVSQNPRHKITKRGQNVTFRCDPISEHNRLYWYRQTLGQGPEFLTYFQNEAQLEKSRLLSDRFSAERPKGSFSTLEIQRTEQGDSAMYLCASTPSVNTEAFFGQGTRLTVV.

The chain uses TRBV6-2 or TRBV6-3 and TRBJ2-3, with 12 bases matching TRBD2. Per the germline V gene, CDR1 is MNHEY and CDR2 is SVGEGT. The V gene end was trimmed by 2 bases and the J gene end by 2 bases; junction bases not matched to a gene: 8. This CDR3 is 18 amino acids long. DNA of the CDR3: TGTGCCAGCAGTTACGGTTCGACTAGCGGGGGCTACACAGATACGCAGTATTTT. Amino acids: CASSYGSTSGGYTDTQYF.

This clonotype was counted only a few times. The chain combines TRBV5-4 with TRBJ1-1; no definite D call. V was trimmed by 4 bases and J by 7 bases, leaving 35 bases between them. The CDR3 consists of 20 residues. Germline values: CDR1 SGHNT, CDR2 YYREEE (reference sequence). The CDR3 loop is CASSLVGALPRLHQNREAFF. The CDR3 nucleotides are TGTGCCAGCAGCCTGGTGGGCGCGCTTCCCCGTCTACACCAGAACCGTGAAGCTTTCTTT.

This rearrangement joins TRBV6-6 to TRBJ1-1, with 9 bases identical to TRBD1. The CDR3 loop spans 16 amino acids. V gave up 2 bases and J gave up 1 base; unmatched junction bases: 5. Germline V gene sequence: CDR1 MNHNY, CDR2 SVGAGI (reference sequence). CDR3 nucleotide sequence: TGTGCCAGCAGTTACAGTGGGACAGGGCGGAACACTGAAGCTTTCTTT. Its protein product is CASSYSGTGRNTEAFF.

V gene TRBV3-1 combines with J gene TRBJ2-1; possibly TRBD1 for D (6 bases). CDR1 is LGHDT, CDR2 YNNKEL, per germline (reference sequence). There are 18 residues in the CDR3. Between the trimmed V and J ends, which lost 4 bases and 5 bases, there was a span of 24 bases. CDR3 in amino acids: CASSRLPAQGSGDNEQFF. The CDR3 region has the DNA TGTGCCAGCAGCCGTCTACCTGCGCAGGGGTCTGGTGACAATGAGCAGTTCTTC.

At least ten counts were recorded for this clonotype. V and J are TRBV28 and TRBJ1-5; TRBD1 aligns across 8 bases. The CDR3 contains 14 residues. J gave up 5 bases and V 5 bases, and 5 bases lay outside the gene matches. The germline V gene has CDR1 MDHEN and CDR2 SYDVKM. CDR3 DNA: TGTGCCAGCAGTCCGGGACAGGTCCATCAGCCCCAGCATTTT. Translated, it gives CASSPGQVHQPQHF.

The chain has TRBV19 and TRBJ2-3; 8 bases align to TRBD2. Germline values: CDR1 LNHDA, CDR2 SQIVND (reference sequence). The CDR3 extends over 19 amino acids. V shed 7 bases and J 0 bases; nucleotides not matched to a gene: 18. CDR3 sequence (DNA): TGTGCCAGTATGCGGCGGGGGACTAGGACGTTTACTAGCACAGATACGCAGTATTTT. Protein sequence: CASMRRGTRTFTSTDTQYF.

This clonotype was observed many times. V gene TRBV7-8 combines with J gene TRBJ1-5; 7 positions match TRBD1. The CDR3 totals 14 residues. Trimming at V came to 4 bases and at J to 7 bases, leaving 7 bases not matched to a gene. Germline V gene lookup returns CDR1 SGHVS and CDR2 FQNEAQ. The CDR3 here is CASSSQGIRQPQHF. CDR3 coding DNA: TGTGCCAGCAGCTCACAGGGGATAAGGCAGCCCCAGCATTTT. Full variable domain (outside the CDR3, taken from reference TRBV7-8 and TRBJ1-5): GAGVSQSPRYKVAKRGQDVALRCDPISGHVSLFWYQQALGQGPEFLTYFQNEAQLDKSGLPSDRFFAERPEGSVSTLKIQRTQQEDSAVYLCASSSQGIRQPQHFGDGTRLSIL.

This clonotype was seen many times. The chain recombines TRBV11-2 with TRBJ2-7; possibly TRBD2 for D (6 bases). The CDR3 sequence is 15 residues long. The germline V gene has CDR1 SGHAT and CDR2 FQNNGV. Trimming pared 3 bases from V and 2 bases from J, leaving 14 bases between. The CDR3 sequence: CASSLGGTDTYEQYF. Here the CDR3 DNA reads TGTGCCAGCAGCTTGGGCGGGACGGACACCTACGAGCAGTACTTC.

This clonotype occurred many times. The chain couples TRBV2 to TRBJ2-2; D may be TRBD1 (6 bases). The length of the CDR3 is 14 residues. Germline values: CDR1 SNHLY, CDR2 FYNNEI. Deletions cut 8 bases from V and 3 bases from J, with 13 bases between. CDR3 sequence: CASLGQSDTGELFF. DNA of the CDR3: TGTGCCAGCCTCGGACAGTCCGACACCGGGGAGCTGTTTTTT.

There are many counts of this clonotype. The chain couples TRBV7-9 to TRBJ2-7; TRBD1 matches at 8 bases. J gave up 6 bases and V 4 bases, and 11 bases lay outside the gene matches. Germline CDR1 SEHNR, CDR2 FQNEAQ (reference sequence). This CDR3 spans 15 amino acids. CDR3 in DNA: TGTGCCAGCAGCTCGCCCGCCGGGACAGGAAGCGAGCAGTACTTC. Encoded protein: CASSSPAGTGSEQYF.

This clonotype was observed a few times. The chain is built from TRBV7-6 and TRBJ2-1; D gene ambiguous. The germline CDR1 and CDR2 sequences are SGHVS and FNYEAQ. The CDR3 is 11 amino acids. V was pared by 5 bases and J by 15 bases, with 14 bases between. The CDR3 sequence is CASSPSDMVFF. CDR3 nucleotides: TGTGCCAGCAGCCCGTCCGACATGGTGTTCTTC.

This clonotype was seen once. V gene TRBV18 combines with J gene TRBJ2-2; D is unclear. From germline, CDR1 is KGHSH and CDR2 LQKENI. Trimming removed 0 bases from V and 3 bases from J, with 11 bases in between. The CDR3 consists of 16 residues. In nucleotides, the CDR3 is TGTGCCAGCTCACCACCGTCCCTGGGGTACACCGGGGAGCTGTTTTTT. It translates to CASSPPSLGYTGELFF.

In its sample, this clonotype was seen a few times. The chain's CDR3 is CASSFQGASGETQYF. The CDR3 DNA sequence: TGTGCCAGCAGTTTTCAGGGGGCGTCAGGAGAGACCCAGTACTTC. V is TRBV28 and J is TRBJ2-5; 8 nucleotides agree with TRBD1. The CDR3 runs 15 residues. Germline V gene data show CDR1 as MDHEN and CDR2 as SYDVKM. With 3 bases clipped from V and 4 bases from J, the junction kept 7 bases outside the gene matches.

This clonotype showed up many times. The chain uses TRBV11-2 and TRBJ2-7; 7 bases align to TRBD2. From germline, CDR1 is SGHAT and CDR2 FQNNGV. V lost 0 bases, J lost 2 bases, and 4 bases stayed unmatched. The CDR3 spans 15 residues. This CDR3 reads CASSLDPSGTYEQYF. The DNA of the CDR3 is TGTGCCAGCAGCTTAGATCCTAGCGGCACCTACGAGCAGTACTTC.

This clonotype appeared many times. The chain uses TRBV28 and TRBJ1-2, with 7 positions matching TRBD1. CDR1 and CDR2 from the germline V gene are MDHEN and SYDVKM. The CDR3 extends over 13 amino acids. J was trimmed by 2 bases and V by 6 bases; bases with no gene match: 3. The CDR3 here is CASRKQGNYGYTF. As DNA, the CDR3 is TGTGCCAGCAGAAAACAGGGGAACTATGGCTACACCTTC.

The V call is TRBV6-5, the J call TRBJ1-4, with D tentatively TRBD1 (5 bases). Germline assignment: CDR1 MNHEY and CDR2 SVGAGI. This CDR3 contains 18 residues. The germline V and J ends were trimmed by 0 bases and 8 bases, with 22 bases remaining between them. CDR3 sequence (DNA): TGTGCCAGCAGTTACTCGAGTGGGAACGTAGGGGCTTTGGAAAAACTGTTTTTT. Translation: CASSYSSGNVGALEKLFF.

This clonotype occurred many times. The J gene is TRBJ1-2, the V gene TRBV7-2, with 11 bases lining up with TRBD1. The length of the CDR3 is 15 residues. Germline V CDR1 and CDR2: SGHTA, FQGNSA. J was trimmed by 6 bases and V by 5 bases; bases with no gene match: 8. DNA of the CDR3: TGTGCCAGCAGCCCGAGGACAGGGGGCAGGGATGGCTACACCTTC. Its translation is CASSPRTGGRDGYTF.

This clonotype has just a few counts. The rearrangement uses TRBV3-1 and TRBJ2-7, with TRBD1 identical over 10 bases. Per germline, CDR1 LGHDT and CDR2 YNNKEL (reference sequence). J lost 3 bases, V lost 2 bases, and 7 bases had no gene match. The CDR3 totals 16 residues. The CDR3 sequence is CASSQLGQGGSYEQYF. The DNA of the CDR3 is TGTGCCAGCAGCCAACTCGGACAGGGGGGTAGCTACGAGCAGTACTTC.

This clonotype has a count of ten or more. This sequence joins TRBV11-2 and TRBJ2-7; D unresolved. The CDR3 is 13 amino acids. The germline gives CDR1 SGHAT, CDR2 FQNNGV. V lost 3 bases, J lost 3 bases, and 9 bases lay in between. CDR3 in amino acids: CASSFQVYYEQYF. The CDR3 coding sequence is TGTGCCAGCAGCTTTCAGGTGTACTACGAGCAGTACTTC.

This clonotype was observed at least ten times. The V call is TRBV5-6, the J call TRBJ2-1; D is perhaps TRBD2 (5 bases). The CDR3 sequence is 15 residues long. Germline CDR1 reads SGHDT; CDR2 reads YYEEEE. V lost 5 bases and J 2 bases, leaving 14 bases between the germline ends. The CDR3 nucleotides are TGTGCCAGCAGGTCCCGGCTAGCCGCCTACAATGAGCAGTTCTTC. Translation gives CASRSRLAAYNEQFF.